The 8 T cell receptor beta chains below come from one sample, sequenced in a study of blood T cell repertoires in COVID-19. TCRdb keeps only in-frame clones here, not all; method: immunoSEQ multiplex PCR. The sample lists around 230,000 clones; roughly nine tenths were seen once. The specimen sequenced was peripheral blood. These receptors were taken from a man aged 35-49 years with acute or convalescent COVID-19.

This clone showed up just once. The CDR3 spells CASSFGRAGYNEQFF. The CDR3 DNA sequence: TGTGCCAGCAGTTTTGGTCGGGCAGGGTACAATGAGCAGTTCTTC. This sequence joins TRBV28 and TRBJ2-1; the D gene is possibly TRBD1 (5 bases). V gave up 3 bases and J gave up 4 bases, with 13 bases separating them. There are 15 residues in the CDR3. The germline gives CDR1 MDHEN, CDR2 SYDVKM.

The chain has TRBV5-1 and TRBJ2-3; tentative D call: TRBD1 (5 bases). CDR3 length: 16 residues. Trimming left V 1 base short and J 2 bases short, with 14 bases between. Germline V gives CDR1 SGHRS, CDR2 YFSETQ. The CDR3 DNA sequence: TGCGCCAGCAGCTTGATCCCCAGGGAAACCACAGATACGCAGTATTTT. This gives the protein CASSLIPRETTDTQYF.

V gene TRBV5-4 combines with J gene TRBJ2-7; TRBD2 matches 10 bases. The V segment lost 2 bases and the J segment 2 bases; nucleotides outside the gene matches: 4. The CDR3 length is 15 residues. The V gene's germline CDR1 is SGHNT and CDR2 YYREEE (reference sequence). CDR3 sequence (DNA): TGTGCCAGCAGCTTTCGACTAGCGGGCCCCTACGAGCAGTACTTC. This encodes CASSFRLAGPYEQYF.

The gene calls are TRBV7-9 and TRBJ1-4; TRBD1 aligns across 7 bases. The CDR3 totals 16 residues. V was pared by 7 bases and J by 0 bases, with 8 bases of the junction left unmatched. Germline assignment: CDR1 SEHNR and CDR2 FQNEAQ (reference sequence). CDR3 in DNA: TGTGCCAGCATGGCCCAGGGGGATACAACTAATGAAAAACTGTTTTTT. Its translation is CASMAQGDTTNEKLFF.

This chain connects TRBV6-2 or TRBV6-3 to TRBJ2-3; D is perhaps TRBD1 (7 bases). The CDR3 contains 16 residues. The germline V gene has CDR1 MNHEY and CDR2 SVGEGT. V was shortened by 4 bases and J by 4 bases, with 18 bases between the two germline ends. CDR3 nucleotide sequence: TGTGCCAGCAGTTCGGGGGCAGGGGGAGAGCCAGATACGCAGTATTTT. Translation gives CASSSGAGGEPDTQYF.

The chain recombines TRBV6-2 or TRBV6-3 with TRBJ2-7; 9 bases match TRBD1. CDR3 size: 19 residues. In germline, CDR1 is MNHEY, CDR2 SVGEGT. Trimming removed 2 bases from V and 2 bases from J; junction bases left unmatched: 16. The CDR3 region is CASSYHGTGIGGTTYEQYF. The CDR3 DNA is TGTGCCAGCAGTTACCACGGGACAGGGATTGGCGGGACTACCTACGAGCAGTACTTC.

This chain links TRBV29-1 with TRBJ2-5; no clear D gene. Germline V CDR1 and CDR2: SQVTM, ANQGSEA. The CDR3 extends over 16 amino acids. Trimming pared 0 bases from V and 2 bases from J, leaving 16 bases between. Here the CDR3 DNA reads TGCAGCGTTGAAGATCGTCGCGAGCGCCGTCAAGAGACCCAGTACTTC. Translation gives CSVEDRRERRQETQYF.

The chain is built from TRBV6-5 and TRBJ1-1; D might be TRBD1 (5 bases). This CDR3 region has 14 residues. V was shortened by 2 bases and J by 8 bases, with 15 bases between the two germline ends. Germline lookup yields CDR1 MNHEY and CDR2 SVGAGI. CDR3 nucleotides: TGTGCCAGCAGTTACCTCCGGGGACTACAGGAAGCTTTCTTT. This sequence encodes CASSYLRGLQEAFF.